This is a list of T cell receptor beta chains from one sample in a study of shared clonotypes between healthy human individuals. Profiled with immunoSEQ multiplex PCR; TCRdb holds only in-frame clones, not every one. The sample lists about 480,000 clones; nearly 80% were seen once. The sample was PBMCs. These receptors were taken from a woman in her thirties or forties in good health. Some clones in this sample may be carry-over from other donors' samples. The CDR3 runs from the conserved cysteine through the conserved F or W. A D gene is named only where the DNA matches it firmly.

TRBV10-3	TRBD2	TRBJ2-1	CAISALAGVENEQFF
TRBV2	NA	TRBJ2-7	CASSYYGYEQYF
TRBV6-5	TRBD1	TRBJ1-4	CASTRTGYEKLFF
TRBV7-2	NA	TRBJ1-2	CASSQDSYGYTF
TRBV7-2	NA	TRBJ2-7	CASSLVQSYEQYF
TRBV5-1	NA	TRBJ2-6	CASSPDTSGANVLTF
TRBV2	TRBD1	TRBJ2-3	CARGTGEVDTQYF
TRBV6-4	TRBD1	TRBJ1-6	CASTFGGQGGPRSYNSPLHF
TRBV28	NA	TRBJ2-5	CASSSTTQYF
TRBV5-4	TRBD2	TRBJ2-5	CASSLAGREGRKTQYF
TRBV28	NA	TRBJ1-6	CASRRPRVNSPLHF
TRBV25-1	NA	TRBJ2-3	CASETGTDTQYF
TRBV30	NA	NA	CAWSVGPGEQYF
TRBV15	NA	TRBJ1-5	CATSRDVQSGPGQPQHF
TRBV18	NA	TRBJ1-5	CASSPGSVQPQHF
TRBV7-2	TRBD1	TRBJ1-2	CASSPDRGLGGYTF
TRBV29-1	NA	TRBJ2-3	CSVAPDTQYF
TRBV28	NA	TRBJ1-1	CASSPRSRIPTEAFF
TRBV7-3	TRBD2	TRBJ2-1	CASRLKGLAIDEQFF
TRBV19	NA	TRBJ1-1	CASSIMVGTEAFF
TRBV4-3	TRBD1	TRBJ2-7	CASSQGLGTGTGYEQYF
TRBV5-1	NA	TRBJ2-7	CASSRTQGLSYEQYF
TRBV18	NA	TRBJ1-2	CASSPPNYGYTF
TRBV7-3	NA	TRBJ2-3	CASSLPPGTQYF
TRBV6-5	NA	TRBJ1-1	CASSYVPGFTEAFF
TRBV23-1	NA	TRBJ2-7	CASRYGQFYEQYF
TRBV5-4	TRBD2	TRBJ2-1	CASSSPGLAGGPEQFF
TRBV19	TRBD2	TRBJ2-1	CASSPGGLAGWQFF
TRBV28	NA	TRBJ1-1	CASSLMGTEAFF
TRBV5-1	NA	TRBJ1-1	CASSSGPRVRNTEAFF
TRBV28	NA	TRBJ2-2	CASSLFRGSGELFF
TRBV14	NA	TRBJ2-1	CASSEGLEQFF
TRBV5-1	NA	TRBJ2-3	CASSSGAADTQYF
TRBV5-4	TRBD1	TRBJ2-1	CASSLAGMTGEFF
TRBV7-9	TRBD2	TRBJ2-1	CASSRELAALNEQFF
TRBV19	TRBD1	TRBJ1-1	CASSRTGGKNTEAFF
TRBV28	NA	TRBJ1-2	CASSGSGVGGYTF
TRBV9	NA	TRBJ1-3	CASSVASSTRNSGNTIYF
TRBV5-4	NA	TRBJ2-6	CASSYLLSGANVLTF
TRBV19	NA	TRBJ1-5	CASSIPTARPQHF
TRBV7-3	NA	TRBJ2-6	CASSPLGSGANVLTF
TRBV7-6	NA	TRBJ2-2	CASSLAAASNTGELFF
TRBV30	TRBD1	TRBJ1-3	CAWSVRDRGKNTIYF
TRBV27	TRBD2	TRBJ2-7	CASSLWGFSSGGPGEQYF
TRBV5-1	NA	TRBJ2-7	CASSVEARSYEQYF
TRBV19	NA	TRBJ1-1	CASSTALSRTEAFF
TRBV28	NA	TRBJ2-7	CASSDKDYEQYF
TRBV16	NA	TRBJ1-4	CASSQSTGTGGEKLFF
TRBV4-1	TRBD2	TRBJ2-5	CASSQRLAGGETQYF
TRBV11-3	TRBD1	TRBJ2-1	CASSLGQGNHNEQFF
TRBV28	NA	TRBJ2-2	CASTPQGSGELFF
TRBV7-7	NA	TRBJ2-1	CASSLSPGGYNEQFF
TRBV6-5	TRBD2	TRBJ2-3	CASSYGGRSADTQYF